This is a list of T cell receptor beta chains from one sample in a study of blood T cell repertoires in COVID-19. Assay: immunoSEQ multiplex PCR; the TCRdb copy retains only in-frame clones and omits some. The sample includes some 45,000 clones, approximately 87% of them seen just once. Material for sequencing was peripheral blood. Receptors were obtained from a human donor in a cohort sampled during active COVID-19. CDR3s include the opening cysteine and the closing phenylalanine or tryptophan. D genes are given only for firm matches. Only part of the rows carry a size: once, few, many, or a class if the clone is expanded.

TRBJ1-3 once NA TRBV5-1 TGCGCCAGCAGCCTAGACAGCTCTGGAAACACCATATATTTT CASSLDSSGNTIYF
TRBJ2-7 NA NA TRBV3-1/TRBV3-2 TGTGCCAGCAGCCAAGGGGGAGGCGAGCAGTACTTC CASSQGGGEQYF
TRBJ2-7 NA TRBD1 TRBV11-2 TGTGCCAGCAGCTACGGACAGGGGACCTACGAGCAGTACTTC CASSYGQGTYEQYF
TRBJ2-5 NA TRBD1 TRBV6-5 TGTGCCAGCAAACGGGACAGGGCCCCCCAAGAGACCCAGTACTTC CASKRDRAPQETQYF
TRBJ2-7 NA NA TRBV19 TGTGCCAGTAGTACGGGGACGGGAGTTCCCTACGAGCAGTACTTC CASSTGTGVPYEQYF
TRBJ2-1 NA TRBD1 TRBV4-1 TGCGCCAGCAGCCAATTCGCCACCCGGACAGGGAGTGTCGATGAGCAGTTCTTC CASSQFATRTGSVDEQFF
TRBJ1-6 NA TRBD1 TRBV7-2 TGTGCCAGCAGCTTAGGACAGGGGGGTTCACCCCTCCACTTT CASSLGQGGSPLHF
TRBJ1-4 NA NA TRBV5-1 TGCGCCAGCAGCTTGGAGACAGTGGCTGAAAAACTGTTTTTT CASSLETVAEKLFF
TRBJ2-7 NA TRBD2 TRBV7-8 TGTGCCAGCAGCTTACAACTAGCGGGGGACTACGAGCAGTACTTC CASSLQLAGDYEQYF
TRBJ2-7 NA NA TRBV28 TGTGCCAGCAGTACTGAGTACGAGCAGTACTTC CASSTEYEQYF
TRBJ1-6 NA NA TRBV15 TGTGCCACCAGCAGAGATCGCGACGCGGGCTCCTATAATTCACCCCTCCACTTT CATSRDRDAGSYNSPLHF
TRBJ2-1 NA NA TRBV28 TGTGCCAGTTCTGGGTCGGGGGTTGAGCAGTTCTTC CASSGSGVEQFF
TRBJ2-1 NA TRBD2 TRBV19 TGTGCCAGTAGTATTTACAGCGGGGGTTCCTACAATGAGCAGTTCTTC CASSIYSGGSYNEQFF
TRBJ2-7 NA NA TRBV3-1/TRBV3-2 TGTGCCAGCAGCCAAGATTCGTCCCCCTACGAGCAGTACTTC CASSQDSSPYEQYF